This T cell receptor (beta chain) was recovered during a study of memory CD4+ T cells and cytomegalovirus serostatus. Whole-study results and caveats: The CMV-associated TCR signature appears largely within the CD4+ memory repertoire. CMV serostatus prediction reached median AUC 0.95, or 0.91 with US-trained model.

Measured with immunoSEQ multiplex PCR; TCRdb has only the in-frame clones, and not every one. This table holds about 45,000 clones, around 78% found once. V shed 5 bases, J shed 3 bases, and the junction held 4 bases outside the gene matches. Germline V gene data show CDR1 as SGHTA and CDR2 as FQGNSA. The CDR3 totals 13 residues. This clone was detected a few times. Its antigen is still unknown. The sort gate was single viable CD3+CD4+CD8-CD45RO+ cells for memory CD4+ T cells. Serostatus was set by detecting CMV pp150, pp28, p38, p52 IgG. After thawing, CD4+ T cells were positively selected. The sequence was obtained from an adult in good health and CMV-seronegative. This chain links TRBV7-2 with TRBJ2-7; 7 bases match TRBD1. Specimen: memory CD4+ T cells from blood. CDR3 sequence reads: CASSTTGVYEQYF. CDR3 in DNA: TGTGCCAGCAGCACAACAGGGGTCTACGAGCAGTACTTC.